These 19 T cell receptor beta chains originate from one sample sequenced in a study of cytomegalovirus exposure and HLA in healthy donors. Here immunoSEQ multiplex PCR was the method, and the copy in TCRdb shows in-frame clones only, minus some. This table holds over 200,000 clones, around four fifths found once. The sequenced sample was PBMCs. The receptors derive from a woman between 18 and 29 years old in good health and CMV-seronegative.

V gene TRBV5-1 combines with J gene TRBJ2-7; possibly TRBD2 for D (6 bases). The CDR3 is 14 residues long. Germline V gene data show CDR1 as SGHRS and CDR2 as YFSETQ. The germline V and J ends were trimmed by 4 bases and 1 base, with 12 bases remaining between them. CDR3 DNA: TGCGCCAGCAGCCCGGGAGAGTTTTCCTACGAGCAGTACTTC. Its translation: CASSPGEFSYEQYF. Filled out from reference TRBV5-1 and TRBJ2-7, the complete variable domain reads KAGVTQTPRYLIKTRGQQVTLSCSPISGHRSVSWYQQTPGQGLQFLFEYFSETQRNKGNFPGRFSGRQFSNSRSEMNVSTLELGDSALYLCASSPGEFSYEQYFGPGTRLTVT.

The V gene is TRBV6-1, the J gene TRBJ2-1; 7 bases are a match to TRBD2. Germline CDR1 reads MNHNS; CDR2 reads SASEGT. CDR3 size: 16 residues. Losses at the gene ends were 3 bases for V and 3 bases for J; bases not matched to a gene: 8. CDR3 sequence reads: CASSDREAGHYNEQFF. The CDR3 DNA is TGTGCCAGCAGTGATCGGGAGGCGGGTCACTACAATGAGCAGTTCTTC.

This clone was detected only a few times. The CDR3 nucleotides are TGCGCCAGCAGCTGGGGGACTAGCGGTAATGAGCAGTTCTTC. The encoded protein is CASSWGTSGNEQFF. The chain joins TRBV5-1 to TRBJ2-1; 11 positions match TRBD2. This CDR3 region has 14 residues. V trimming: 3 bases; J trimming: 7 bases; junction bases outside the gene matches: 3. CDR1 is SGHRS and CDR2 is YFSETQ in the germline V gene.

This sequence joins TRBV27 and TRBJ2-7; D possibly matches TRBD1 or TRBD2 (5 bases each). The CDR3 contains 15 residues. Germline V CDR1 and CDR2: MNHEY, SMNVEV (reference sequence). V lost 4 bases and J 4 bases, leaving 17 bases between the germline ends. The DNA for the CDR3 is TGTGCCAGCAGTTATGGGGGACCCCGGTCATACGAGCAGTACTTC. Translation gives CASSYGGPRSYEQYF.

The chain employs TRBV7-6 and TRBJ1-2, with unresolved D. V was pared by 1 base and J by 1 base, with 10 bases between. Per germline, CDR1 SGHVS and CDR2 FNYEAQ. CDR3 length: 15 amino acids. CDR3: CASSLEELNNYGYTF. CDR3 nucleotides: TGTGCCAGCAGCTTAGAGGAGCTAAATAACTATGGCTACACCTTC.

The chain joins TRBV28 to TRBJ1-1; 7 positions match TRBD1. The CDR3 covers 13 residues. The trim removed 6 bases at V and 2 bases at J, leaving 3 bases unmatched. Germline loops: CDR1 MDHEN, CDR2 SYDVKM. The CDR3 loop is CASRGQFNTEAFF. As DNA, the CDR3 is TGTGCCAGCAGGGGACAGTTTAACACTGAAGCTTTCTTT.

The rearrangement uses TRBV27 and TRBJ1-2, with unresolved D. The CDR3 runs 14 residues. The germline CDR1 and CDR2 sequences are MNHEY and SMNVEV (reference sequence). V was trimmed by 5 bases and J by 4 bases, leaving 14 bases between them. The CDR3 protein is CASSQEAGIYGYTF. CDR3 bases: TGTGCCAGCAGTCAGGAGGCCGGAATCTATGGCTACACCTTC.

The V gene is TRBV25-1, the J gene TRBJ1-5, with TRBD1 as a possible D gene (5 bases). Looked up from germline, CDR1 is MGHDK and CDR2 is SYGVNS. V was clipped by 5 bases and J by 9 bases, with 14 bases between them. The CDR3 loop spans 13 amino acids. The CDR3 DNA reads TGTGCCAGCAGTAGGGGTGTGGAGGGGCCCCAGCATTTT. Residues: CASSRGVEGPQHF.

The gene calls are TRBV2 and TRBJ1-1; no firm D call. The CDR3 covers 13 residues. V lost 6 bases to trimming and J lost 4 bases, with 12 bases between them. Germline-derived CDR1 and CDR2 are SNHLY and FYNNEI. CDR3 in DNA: TGTGCCAGCAGCAAGTGGGCCGGCACTGAAGCTTTCTTT. Amino acid sequence: CASSKWAGTEAFF.

The chain has TRBV6-1 and TRBJ1-1; no reliable D call. The CDR3 extends over 14 amino acids. Germline CDR1 MNHNS, CDR2 SASEGT. V was clipped by 2 bases and J by 4 bases, with 11 bases between them. The CDR3 nucleotides are TGTGCCAGCAGTGAAACCTTGGGAGGCACTGAAGCTTTCTTT. It specifies CASSETLGGTEAFF.

The rearrangement joins TRBV30 to TRBJ2-7; D remains ambiguous. V lost 0 bases, J lost 6 bases, and 15 bases lay in between. Germline-derived CDR1 and CDR2 are GTSNPN and SVGIG (reference sequence). The CDR3 length is 14 residues. The chain's CDR3 is CAWSVSSLRAEQYF. CDR3 sequence (DNA): TGTGCCTGGAGTGTGAGCTCCTTACGTGCCGAGCAGTACTTC.

This chain links TRBV2 with TRBJ1-2, with a tentative D call TRBD1 (5 bases). In germline, CDR1 is SNHLY, CDR2 FYNNEI. Trimming removed 7 bases at V and 4 bases at J, with 19 bases between. The CDR3 runs to 15 residues. CDR3: CASKGERGGTYGYTF. CDR3 coding DNA: TGTGCCAGCAAAGGGGAACGGGGAGGAACCTATGGCTACACCTTC.

The chain employs TRBV4-1 and TRBJ1-4, with D unclear. The CDR3 covers 15 residues. V shed 1 base and J shed 6 bases, with 12 bases lying between them. The germline gives CDR1 MGHRA, CDR2 YSYEKL. The CDR3 loop is CASSQVPGGDEKLFF. CDR3 in DNA: TGCGCCAGCAGCCAAGTTCCCGGAGGCGATGAAAAACTGTTTTTT.

The chain has TRBV6-6 and TRBJ2-3, with 11 bases aligning to TRBD1. The CDR3 sequence is 15 residues long. The V segment lost 5 bases and the J segment 3 bases; nucleotides outside the gene matches: 4. The germline V gene has CDR1 MNHNY and CDR2 SVGAGI (reference sequence). The chain's CDR3 is CASSPWDRGTDTQYF. DNA of the CDR3: TGTGCCAGCAGTCCTTGGGACAGGGGGACAGATACGCAGTATTTT.

The V gene is TRBV13, the J gene TRBJ2-7; D tentatively fits TRBD1 or TRBD2 (5 bases each). This CDR3 region has 13 residues. Germline values: CDR1 PRHDT, CDR2 FYEKMQ (reference sequence). V lost 8 bases and J 0 bases, leaving 11 bases between the germline ends. CDR3 loop: CASGAGSSYEQYF. For the CDR3, the DNA is TGTGCCAGCGGGGCGGGTTCCTCCTACGAGCAGTACTTC.

The V gene is TRBV6-5, the J gene TRBJ1-2, with D perhaps matching TRBD1 (6 bases). Germline V CDR1 and CDR2: MNHEY, SVGAGI. Trimming pared 2 bases from V and 4 bases from J, leaving 11 bases between. The CDR3 length is 14 residues. CDR3: CASSYGRGAYGYTF. CDR3 nucleotides: TGTGCCAGCAGTTACGGCAGGGGCGCCTATGGCTACACCTTC.

V is TRBV9 and J is TRBJ2-5; 7 bases agree with TRBD1. CDR1 and CDR2 (germline): SGDLS, YYNGEE. The V segment lost 0 bases and the J segment 5 bases; nucleotides outside the gene matches: 10. This CDR3 is 16 amino acids long. CDR3 amino acids: CASSVDQGGKGETQYF. The DNA for the CDR3 is TGTGCCAGCAGCGTAGATCAAGGGGGCAAGGGGGAGACCCAGTACTTC.

The chain recombines TRBV6-5 with TRBJ2-1, with 10 bases lining up with TRBD2. The CDR3 has 15 amino acids. The germline V gene has CDR1 MNHEY and CDR2 SVGAGI. Unmatched junction bases numbered 9, after V lost 6 bases and J lost 7 bases. CDR3 amino acids: CASRSSGRARNEQFF. CDR3 DNA: TGTGCCAGCAGATCAAGCGGGAGGGCCAGGAATGAGCAGTTCTTC.

V is TRBV5-1 and J is TRBJ1-1, with 7 bases lining up with TRBD1. This CDR3 has 14 residues. V shed 7 bases, J shed 3 bases, and the junction held 9 bases outside the gene matches. The germline CDR1 and CDR2 sequences are SGHRS and YFSETQ. CDR3 coding DNA: TGCGCCAGCGGTCGGACAGGCCTTGACACTGAAGCTTTCTTT. This encodes CASGRTGLDTEAFF.